Following are 23 T cell receptor beta chains from one sample sequenced in a study of T-cell memory formation after mild COVID-19. TCRdb called the 5' RACE reads again in MiXCR, with one record for every CDR3 protein. This table holds fewer than 650,000 distinct CDR3 sequences, approximately 21% found once. Input material: PBMCs or a T cell subset sorted from them (not recorded which). The receptors were gathered from an adult woman who had mild COVID-19 (a few samples of this study predate the infection). Cell type and time point are not known.

V is TRBV6-1 and J is TRBJ2-7, with D possibly being TRBD1 (6 bases). From germline, CDR1 is MNHNS and CDR2 SASEGT. The CDR3 contains 12 residues. The ends were cut back, 8 bases at V and 2 bases at J, with 10 bases in the middle. The CDR3 region has the DNA TGTGCCAGCCGGGACACCACCTACGAGCAGTACTTC. As protein: CASRDTTYEQYF.

The rearrangement joins TRBV5-6 to TRBJ1-1; D is undetermined. Deletions cut 1 base from V and 2 bases from J, with 15 bases between. CDR1 is SGHDT and CDR2 is YYEEEE in the germline V gene. CDR3 length: 16 residues. The CDR3 coding sequence is TGTGCCAGCAGCTTGCCGCGGAAGCTAGTTAACACTGAAGCTTTCTTT. This translates into CASSLPRKLVNTEAFF.

This clonotype has only a few counts. CDR3 loop: CATAHAGVNQPQHF. The CDR3, as DNA: TGTGCCACCGCCCACGCGGGTGTCAATCAGCCCCAGCATTTT. The chain uses TRBV19 and TRBJ1-5, with unresolved D. V was clipped by 10 bases and J by 3 bases, with 16 bases between them. The CDR3 totals 14 residues. The germline V gene encodes CDR1 LNHDA and CDR2 SQIVND (reference sequence).

This clonotype was detected a few times. J is TRBJ2-3 and V is TRBV7-9; D is unresolved. The length of the CDR3 is 14 residues. The germline CDR1 and CDR2 sequences are SEHNR and FQNEAQ (reference sequence). V lost 1 base to trimming and J lost 0 bases, with 5 bases between them. The CDR3 DNA follows: TGTGCCAGCAGCTTAGACATTAGCACAGATACGCAGTATTTT. Amino acid sequence: CASSLDISTDTQYF.

This rearrangement joins TRBV7-2 to TRBJ1-5, with D hard to call. Trimming shortened V by 4 bases and J by 7 bases, and 8 bases separated the two germline ends. This CDR3 is 12 amino acids long. Germline V gives CDR1 SGHTA, CDR2 FQGNSA. CDR3 in amino acids: CASSSYTQPQHF. CDR3 DNA sequence: TGTGCCAGCAGCTCCTACACCCAGCCCCAGCATTTT.

The chain recombines TRBV5-5 with TRBJ2-7; D unclear. Germline assignment: CDR1 SGHKS and CDR2 YYEKEE (reference sequence). The CDR3 is made up of 13 amino acids. V gave up 0 bases and J gave up 7 bases, with 11 bases separating them. This CDR3 is CASSLDLAWEQYF. For the CDR3, the DNA is TGTGCCAGCAGCTTGGATCTGGCTTGGGAGCAGTACTTC.

Of note for this clonotype: One end of the junction does not line up with germline, which may come from a read error. The J gene is TRBJ1-2, the V gene TRBV30; 11 bases match TRBD1. Per the germline V gene, CDR1 is GTSNPN and CDR2 is SVGIG (reference sequence). CDR3 length: 18 residues. CDR3 DNA sequence: TGTGACTGGAGGGGAGCCCCCGGGACAGGGGGTGATAACTATGGCTACACCTTC. Translated, it gives CDWRGAPGTGGDNYGYTF.

A word on this clonotype: An end of the junction differs from the germline gene, which may be a read error. CDR3 sequence: CASTPTEGPYEKYF. Here the CDR3 DNA reads TGTGCCAGTACTCCGACGGAGGGTCCCTACGAGAAGTACTTC. This chain uses TRBV19 with TRBJ2-7, with D possibly matching TRBD2 (6 bases). The CDR3 contains 14 residues. Germline CDR1 reads LNHDA; CDR2 reads SQIVND (reference sequence).

This clonotype was seen more than once but under ten times. The chain is built from TRBV7-6 and TRBJ1-1; D not resolved. Germline V lookup: CDR1 SGHVS, CDR2 FNYEAQ. The CDR3 totals 14 residues. V was cut by 1 base and J by 4 bases, with 10 bases left in between. The CDR3 nucleotides read TGTGCCAGCAGCTTAGAAGGGTCTGGCACTGAAGCTTTCTTT. Translating gives CASSLEGSGTEAFF. The entire variable domain, with the rest obtained from reference TRBV7-6 and TRBJ1-1, is as follows: GAGVSQSPRYKVTKRGQDVALRCDPISGHVSLYWYRQALGQGPEFLTYFNYEAQQDKSGLPNDRFSAERPEGSISTLTIQRTEQRDSAMYRCASSLEGSGTEAFFGQGTRLTVV.

The chain joins TRBV7-6 to TRBJ2-7, with 13 bases aligning to TRBD2. V dropped 0 bases and J dropped 5; count of bases not matched to a gene: 10. The CDR3 has 18 residues. Germline CDR1 is SGHVS and CDR2 is FNYEAQ. The CDR3 here is CASSLAGLAGRTANEQYF. The CDR3 bases are TGTGCCAGCAGCTTAGCGGGACTAGCGGGAAGAACCGCCAACGAGCAGTACTTC. Using reference TRBV7-6 and TRBJ2-7 for the parts outside the CDR3, the full variable domain is GAGVSQSPRYKVTKRGQDVALRCDPISGHVSLYWYRQALGQGPEFLTYFNYEAQQDKSGLPNDRFSAERPEGSISTLTIQRTEQRDSAMYRCASSLAGLAGRTANEQYFGPGTRLTVT.

The gene calls are TRBV7-3 and TRBJ2-1; 13 bases align to TRBD2. The CDR3 has 22 residues. The V and J ends lost 5 bases and 3 bases, in that order; junction bases with no gene match: 22. Germline CDR1 and CDR2: SGHTA and FQGTGA. The CDR3 loop is CASSPSLGGLAGREWFYNEQFF. As DNA, the CDR3 is TGTGCCAGCAGCCCCTCCCTTGGGGGACTAGCGGGAAGGGAGTGGTTCTACAATGAGCAGTTCTTC.

V gene TRBV6-5 combines with J gene TRBJ2-3; 14 positions agree with TRBD2. The V gene end was trimmed by 2 bases and the J gene end by 5 bases; junction bases not matched to a gene: 0. This CDR3 region has 15 residues. The V gene's germline CDR1 is MNHEY and CDR2 SVGAGI. The CDR3 DNA follows: TGTGCCAGCAGTTACGGGACTAGCGGGAGAGATACGCAGTATTTT. Translating it yields CASSYGTSGRDTQYF.

This clonotype was seen a few times. The chain has TRBV12-3 or TRBV12-4 and TRBJ1-1, with D possibly being TRBD1 (6 bases). V lost 5 bases to trimming and J lost 8 bases, with 18 bases between them. The CDR3 contains 14 residues. The DNA of the CDR3 is TGTGCCAGCAGTGCGAAAACAGGGATGCGGGAAGCTTTCTTT. Amino acid sequence: CASSAKTGMREAFF.

This clonotype was seen only a few times. The chain recombines TRBV20-1 with TRBJ2-4, with TRBD1 identical over 8 bases. Trimming at V came to 3 bases and at J to 6 bases, leaving 1 base not matched to a gene. Germline V gene data show CDR1 as DFQATT and CDR2 as SNEGSKA (reference sequence). The CDR3 length is 12 residues. Written as DNA, the CDR3 is TGCAGTGCTAGTGGACAGGGAAACATTCAGTACTTC. Protein: CSASGQGNIQYF.

This sequence joins TRBV19 and TRBJ2-7; D unresolved. With 3 bases removed from V and 3 bases from J, the gap between germline ends came to 12 bases. Germline loops: CDR1 LNHDA, CDR2 SQIVND (reference sequence). CDR3 length equals 14 residues. The CDR3 DNA reads TGTGCCAGTAGTATGGCGACACCAGACTACGAGCAGTACTTC. It is translated as CASSMATPDYEQYF.

This clonotype was counted a few times. The chain joins TRBV5-1 to TRBJ2-1; no definite D call. The length of the CDR3 is 15 residues. V lost 0 bases and J lost 0, with 7 bases in between. Germline-derived CDR1 and CDR2 are SGHRS and YFSETQ. The CDR3 protein is CASSLVDHSYNEQFF. The CDR3 DNA is TGCGCCAGCAGCTTGGTTGACCACTCCTACAATGAGCAGTTCTTC.

The V and J genes are TRBV29-1 and TRBJ1-1; D is unresolved. Germline CDR1 is SQVTM and CDR2 is ANQGSEA. There are 12 residues in the CDR3. With 4 bases removed from V and 0 bases from J, the gap between germline ends came to 6 bases. CDR3 loop: CSVAPMNTEAFF. The CDR3 DNA is TGCAGCGTTGCCCCTATGAACACTGAAGCTTTCTTT.

The V call is TRBV9, the J call TRBJ2-5, with D tentatively TRBD1 or TRBD2 (5 bases each). This CDR3 is built from 14 residues. V was clipped by 4 bases and J by 4 bases, with 14 bases between them. Per germline, CDR1 SGDLS and CDR2 YYNGEE. The CDR3 here is CASSPMRGAETQYF. In DNA form, the CDR3 reads TGTGCCAGCAGCCCAATGAGGGGCGCAGAGACCCAGTACTTC.

This clonotype has more than one count but fewer than ten. The CDR3 loop reads CSARVPSRQGAYGYTF. The CDR3 DNA follows: TGCAGTGCTAGAGTACCATCGCGACAGGGGGCTTATGGCTACACCTTC. This chain connects TRBV20-1 to TRBJ1-2, with 10 bases aligning to TRBD1. The junction had 10 bases not matched to a gene; V was cut back by 1 base and J by 5 bases. The germline gives CDR1 DFQATT, CDR2 SNEGSKA (reference sequence). The CDR3 consists of 16 residues.

Written as DNA, the CDR3 is TGTGCCAGCAGTCCAACTAGCGGGAGGGCCCATAGTGAGCAGTTCTTC. Amino acid sequence: CASSPTSGRAHSEQFF. The chain recombines TRBV6-2 or TRBV6-3 with TRBJ2-1; the match to TRBD2 covers 13 bases. In germline, CDR1 is MNHEY, CDR2 SVGEGT. This CDR3 spans 16 amino acids. J was trimmed by 9 bases and V by 5 bases; bases with no gene match: 10.

This clonotype was picked up a small number of times. This sequence joins TRBV7-6 and TRBJ2-1, with TRBD2 matching over 10 bases. Germline CDR1 reads SGHVS; CDR2 reads FNYEAQ. Losses at the gene ends were 5 bases for V and 7 bases for J; bases not matched to a gene: 8. The CDR3 consists of 15 residues. The CDR3 reads CASSRLAGVGNEQFF. The CDR3 bases are TGTGCCAGCAGCCGTCTAGCGGGAGTGGGGAATGAGCAGTTCTTC.

V is TRBV5-1 and J is TRBJ2-2; tentatively, D is TRBD1 or TRBD2 (6 bases each). V was cut by 4 bases and J by 6 bases, with 16 bases left in between. Germline V CDR1 and CDR2: SGHRS, YFSETQ. There are 15 residues in the CDR3. In DNA, the CDR3 is TGCGCCAGCAGCCAACAGGGAAGGGAGGCCGGGGAGCTGTTTTTT. Residues: CASSQQGREAGELFF.

The rearrangement links TRBV7-8 to TRBJ1-1; a weak D match, TRBD1 (6 bases). Trimming pared 4 bases from V and 0 bases from J, leaving 18 bases between. Per the germline V gene, CDR1 is SGHVS and CDR2 is FQNEAQ. The CDR3 runs to 17 residues. The CDR3 spells CASSSQGLGSMNTEAFF. In DNA, the CDR3 is TGTGCCAGCAGCTCACAGGGATTGGGGAGCATGAACACTGAAGCTTTCTTT.